This T cell receptor (beta chain) was recovered during a study of shared clonotypes between healthy human individuals. This table comes from immunoSEQ multiplex PCR, and its TCRdb copy is limited to in-frame clones, with some not included. The sample has 450,000 to 500,000 clones, over 70% seen once. Looked up from germline, CDR1 is SGHTA and CDR2 is FQGNSA. This CDR3 comprises 14 residues. V was pared by 1 base and J by 6 bases, with 10 bases between. Sequenced: PBMCs. This chain connects TRBV7-2 to TRBJ1-5; no clear D. The receptor was derived from a woman aged 40 to 49 in good health. Some clones in this sample may be carry-over from other donors' samples. The CDR3 protein is CASSLVPRAQPQHF. The CDR3 DNA follows: TGTGCCAGCAGCTTAGTTCCACGGGCTCAGCCCCAGCATTTT. The full variable domain, with the rest looked up from reference TRBV7-2 and TRBJ1-5, is GAGVSQSPSNKVTEKGKDVELRCDPISGHTALYWYRQSLGQGLEFLIYFQGNSAPDKSGLPSDRFSAERTGGSVSTLTIQRTQQEDSAVYLCASSLVPRAQPQHFGDGTRLSIL.